These 16 T cell receptor beta chains were sequenced from one sample in a study of blood T cells in healthy people across ages. With a J-beta primer mix and a sample-barcoded 5' primer, a second PCR ran about 6 to 11 cycles. Via MiXCR, TCRdb re-called the 5' RACE reads, giving one row per CDR3 protein. Here the sample spans about 1.4 million distinct CDR3 sequences, approximately 60% being singletons. Sequencing was performed on blood. The receptors come from a man between 18 and 29 years old in good health.

This rearrangement joins TRBV27 to TRBJ2-4; 14 positions match TRBD2. The J call could be wrong; TRBJ2-7 is a better fit for the DNA end. The germline gives CDR1 MNHEY, CDR2 SMNVEV (reference sequence). This CDR3 is built from 16 residues. CDR3 DNA sequence: TGTGCCAGCAGTTTCGGGACTAGCGGGAGTGATTACGAGCAGTACTTC. This encodes CASSFGTSGSDYEQYF.

The count of this clonotype is one. The chain recombines TRBV6-6 with TRBJ2-7; D perhaps matches TRBD2 (6 bases). Trimming pared 6 bases from V and 7 bases from J, leaving 16 bases between. The CDR3 is made up of 13 amino acids. Germline V gene data show CDR1 as MNHNY and CDR2 as SVGAGI (reference sequence). Here the CDR3 DNA reads TGTGCCAGCAGCCAACTAGCCGAGGTTGAGCAGTACTTC. This sequence encodes CASSQLAEVEQYF.

This clonotype was counted only a few times. V is TRBV6-6 and J is TRBJ1-6; D remains ambiguous. The V gene's germline CDR1 is MNHNY and CDR2 SVGAGI (reference sequence). Trimming removed 2 bases at V and 10 bases at J, with 12 bases between. CDR3 length: 14 residues. The chain's CDR3 is CASSYEASGSPLHF. The CDR3 region has the DNA TGTGCCAGCAGTTACGAAGCGTCGGGATCACCCCTCCACTTT.

Ten or more counts support this clonotype. V usage is TRBV12-3 or TRBV12-4 and J usage is TRBJ2-7; no definite D call. The CDR3 has 13 residues. The V and J ends lost 2 bases and 3 bases respectively, with 8 bases between them. The CDR3 bases are TGTGCCAGCAGTTTATCCCCTAACTACGAGCAGTACTTC. Amino acids: CASSLSPNYEQYF.

The chain combines TRBV10-3 with TRBJ2-5; unclear D gene. The V and J ends lost 8 bases and 2 bases respectively, with 9 bases between them. The CDR3 consists of 12 residues. Germline assignment: CDR1 ENHRY and CDR2 SYGVKD. The DNA for the CDR3 is TGTGCCATCTCGGCAGCACAAGAGACCCAGTACTTC. It encodes CAISAAQETQYF.

This sequence joins TRBV6-2 or TRBV6-3 and TRBJ2-3; the D is unclear. The germline CDR1 and CDR2 sequences are MNHEY and SVGEGT. V gave up 4 bases and J gave up 1 base, with 12 bases separating them. The CDR3 covers 15 residues. Written as DNA, the CDR3 is TGTGCCAGCAGTTTCTCGGATCGACGCACAGATACGCAGTATTTT. This codes for CASSFSDRRTDTQYF.

This chain joins TRBV15 and TRBJ2-3, with TRBD1 matching 7 bases. Trimming cost V 5 bases and J 1 base; bases outside gene matches: 9. The CDR3 extends over 16 amino acids. Germline CDR1 LNHNV, CDR2 YYDKDF (reference sequence). CDR3 region: CATSQRQGGGTDTQYF. DNA for the CDR3: TGTGCCACCAGCCAACGACAGGGTGGGGGCACAGATACGCAGTATTTT.

This clonotype came up a few times. The chain is built from TRBV7-2 and TRBJ2-5; possibly TRBD1 or TRBD2 for D (5 bases each). This CDR3 comprises 13 residues. V shed 2 bases and J shed 5 bases, with 9 bases lying between them. CDR1 is SGHTA and CDR2 is FQGNSA in the germline V gene. CDR3 nucleotides: TGTGCCAGCAGCTTAAACAGGAGGGAGACCCAGTACTTC. Protein: CASSLNRRETQYF.

The V call is TRBV7-8, the J call TRBJ2-3; D is possibly TRBD1 (5 bases). CDR1 is SGHVS and CDR2 is FQNEAQ in the germline V gene. CDR3 length: 17 residues. Trimming cost V 2 bases and J 0 bases, with 15 bases left between them. The CDR3 is CASSLYETDTSTDTQYF. The CDR3 coding sequence is TGTGCCAGCAGCTTATATGAGACGGACACTAGCACAGATACGCAGTATTTT. Full variable domain (rest looked up from reference TRBV7-8 and TRBJ2-3): GAGVSQSPRYKVAKRGQDVALRCDPISGHVSLFWYQQALGQGPEFLTYFQNEAQLDKSGLPSDRFFAERPEGSVSTLKIQRTQQEDSAVYLCASSLYETDTSTDTQYFGPGTRLTVL.

The chain combines TRBV13 with TRBJ2-7, with 9 nucleotides matching TRBD2. The CDR3 consists of 16 residues. The junction had 13 bases not matched to a gene; V was cut back by 4 bases and J by 6 bases. Per the germline V gene, CDR1 is PRHDT and CDR2 is FYEKMQ (reference sequence). Here the CDR3 DNA reads TGTGCCAGCAGCTCTCCACTGGGACTAGCACGCCCCGAGCAGTACTTC. Protein sequence: CASSSPLGLARPEQYF.

The chain carries TRBV28 and TRBJ2-6, with 8 nucleotides matching TRBD2. Germline V CDR1 and CDR2: MDHEN, SYDVKM. Trimming took 3 bases from V and 0 from J; bases not matched to a gene: 16. There are 21 residues in the CDR3. The CDR3 DNA sequence: TGTGCCAGCAGTTTTCCCCGCGACGGGGGGGAAGCCGACTCTGGGGCCAACGTCCTGACTTTC. It codes for CASSFPRDGGEADSGANVLTF.

The V and J genes are TRBV28 and TRBJ2-7; TRBD1 agrees at 7 bases. This CDR3 has 14 amino acids. Germline V gene data show CDR1 as MDHEN and CDR2 as SYDVKM. With V trimmed by 6 bases and J by 2 bases, 7 bases remained unmatched. The CDR3 coding sequence is TGTGCCAGCAGGGCGACAGGGAATACCTACGAGCAGTACTTC. It specifies CASRATGNTYEQYF.

The chain recombines TRBV6-5 with TRBJ2-5; D unclear. The CDR3 is 15 residues long. CDR1 and CDR2 (germline): MNHEY, SVGAGI. V dropped 2 bases and J dropped 2 bases, with 12 bases sitting between them. CDR3 in DNA: TGTGCCAGCAGTTACACCTTAGCTGCTCAAGAGACCCAGTACTTC. Translating it yields CASSYTLAAQETQYF.

J is TRBJ1-1 and V is TRBV13, with unresolved D. Germline V lookup: CDR1 PRHDT, CDR2 FYEKMQ (reference sequence). The CDR3 length is 14 residues. Trimming shortened V by 1 base and J by 1 base, and 7 bases separated the two germline ends. CDR3 amino acids: CASSLDRTNTEAFF. The CDR3 DNA follows: TGTGCCAGCAGCTTAGATAGGACGAACACTGAAGCTTTCTTT.

The chain is built from TRBV6-2 or TRBV6-3 and TRBJ2-2; no definite D call. Between the trimmed V and J ends, which lost 11 bases and 2 bases, there was a span of 12 bases. CDR3 length: 13 amino acids. The germline CDR1 and CDR2 sequences are MNHEY and SVGEGT. The CDR3 nucleotides read TGTGCCTCCTCCGCCATAAACACCGGGGAGCTGTTTTTT. This encodes CASSAINTGELFF.

The chain is built from TRBV7-9 and TRBJ2-7; D is undetermined. Trimming removed 5 bases at V and 2 bases at J, with 13 bases between. Germline-derived CDR1 and CDR2 are SEHNR and FQNEAQ (reference sequence). The CDR3 totals 14 residues. The CDR3 DNA reads as TGTGCCAGCAGCCGGGCAAATAGAGCCTACGAGCAGTACTTC. Translation gives CASSRANRAYEQYF.